The source of this T cell receptor beta chain is a study of vaccination effects on CD4 cells after COVID-19. Study conclusions and caveats: Both infection-induced and vaccine-induced clones contracted markedly at late post-vaccination timepoints. The study had few convalescent patients and no early post-infection timepoints.

Germline V gives CDR1 LNHNV, CDR2 YYDKDF (reference sequence). The CDR3 runs to 14 residues. V lost 5 bases and J lost 1; bases outside the gene matches: 2. In regard to this clone: What it binds is unknown.

TCRdb's copy holds only in-frame clones and misses some; the assay was immunoSEQ multiplex PCR. This sample has 65,000 to 90,000 clones, with about four fifths found just once. Antigen-specific CD4+ T cells expanded by the ViraFEST assay with viral peptide pools were then sequenced. Scientists isolated CD4+ T cells after an approximately 9-day culture period ended. The healthy vaccine recipients, who had no prior SARS-CoV-2 infection, showed negative nucleocapsid antibodies. Over 1.5 million PBMC per well were cultured with approximately 10 IU/ml IL-2 and about 10 ug/ml peptides. In the cultures, half the medium was exchanged for IL-2 medium on days 3 and 7.

This specimen consisted of CD4+ T cells from PBMCs cultured with SARS-CoV-2 spike peptides, obtained before COVID-19 vaccination. The origin of this receptor is a human donor who received a COVID-19 vaccine. The genes are TRBV15 and TRBJ2-1; 7 nucleotides match TRBD1. DNA of the CDR3: TGTGCCACCAGCCAACAGGGGTCCTACAATGAGCAGTTCTTC. Protein product: CATSQQGSYNEQFF.